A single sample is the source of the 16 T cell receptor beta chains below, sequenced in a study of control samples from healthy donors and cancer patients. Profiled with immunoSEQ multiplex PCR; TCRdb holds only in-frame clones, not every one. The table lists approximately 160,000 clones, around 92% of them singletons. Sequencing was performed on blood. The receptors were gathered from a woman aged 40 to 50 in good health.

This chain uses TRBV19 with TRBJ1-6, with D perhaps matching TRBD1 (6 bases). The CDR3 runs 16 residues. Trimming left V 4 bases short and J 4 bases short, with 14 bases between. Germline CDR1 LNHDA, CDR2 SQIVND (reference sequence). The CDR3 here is CASSTGEPVYNSPLHF. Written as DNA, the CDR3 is TGTGCCAGTAGTACAGGGGAGCCAGTTTATAATTCACCCCTCCACTTT.

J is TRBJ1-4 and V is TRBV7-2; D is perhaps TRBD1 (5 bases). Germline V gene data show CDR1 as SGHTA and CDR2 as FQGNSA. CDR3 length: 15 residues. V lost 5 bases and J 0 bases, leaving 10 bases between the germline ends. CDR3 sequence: CASSRQGATNEKLFF. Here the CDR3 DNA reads TGTGCCAGCAGCCGCCAGGGTGCAACTAATGAAAAACTGTTTTTT. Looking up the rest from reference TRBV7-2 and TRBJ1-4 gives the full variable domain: GAGVSQSPSNKVTEKGKDVELRCDPISGHTALYWYRQSLGQGLEFLIYFQGNSAPDKSGLPSDRFSAERTGGSVSTLTIQRTQQEDSAVYLCASSRQGATNEKLFFGSGTQLSVL.

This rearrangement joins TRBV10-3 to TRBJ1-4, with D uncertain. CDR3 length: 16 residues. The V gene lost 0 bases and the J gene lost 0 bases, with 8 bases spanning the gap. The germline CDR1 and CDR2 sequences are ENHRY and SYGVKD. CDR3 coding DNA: TGTGCCATCAGTGAGTCATCGGTGGCAACTAATGAAAAACTGTTTTTT. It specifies CAISESSVATNEKLFF.

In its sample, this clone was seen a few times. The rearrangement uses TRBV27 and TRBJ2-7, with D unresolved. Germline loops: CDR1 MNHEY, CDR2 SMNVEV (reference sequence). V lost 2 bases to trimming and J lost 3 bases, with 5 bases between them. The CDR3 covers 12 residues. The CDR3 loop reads CASSLDGYEQYF. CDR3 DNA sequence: TGTGCCAGCAGTTTAGACGGCTACGAGCAGTACTTC.

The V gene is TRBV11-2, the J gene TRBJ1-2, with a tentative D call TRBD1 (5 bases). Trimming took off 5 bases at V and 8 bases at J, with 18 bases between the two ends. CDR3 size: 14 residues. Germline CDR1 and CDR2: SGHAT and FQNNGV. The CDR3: CASSPNQGAFGYTF. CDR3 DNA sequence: TGTGCCAGCAGCCCCAACCAAGGGGCCTTCGGCTACACCTTC.

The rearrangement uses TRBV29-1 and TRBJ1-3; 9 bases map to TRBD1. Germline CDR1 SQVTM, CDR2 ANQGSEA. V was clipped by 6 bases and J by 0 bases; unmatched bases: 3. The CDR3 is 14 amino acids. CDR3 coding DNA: TGCAGCGTCGCGGGACAGGGCTCTGGAAACACCATATATTTT. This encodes CSVAGQGSGNTIYF.

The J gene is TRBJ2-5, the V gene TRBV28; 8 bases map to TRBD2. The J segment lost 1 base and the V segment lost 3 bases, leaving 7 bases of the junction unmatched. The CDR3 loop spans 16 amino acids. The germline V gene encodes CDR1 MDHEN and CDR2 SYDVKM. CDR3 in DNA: TGTGCCAGCAGTTTTGGGCGGGGGGCCCGCCAAGAGACCCAGTACTTC. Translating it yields CASSFGRGARQETQYF. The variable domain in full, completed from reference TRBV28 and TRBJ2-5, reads DVKVTQSSRYLVKRTGEKVFLECVQDMDHENMFWYRQDPGLGLRLIYFSYDVKMKEKGDIPEGYSVSREKKERFSLILESASTNQTSMYLCASSFGRGARQETQYFGPGTRLLVL.

This CDR3 is CASSSRGRYGYTF. The CDR3 DNA follows: TGTGCCAGCAGTAGTAGGGGCAGATATGGCTACACCTTC. This chain joins TRBV6-5 and TRBJ1-2; TRBD1 is a possible D gene (5 bases). This CDR3 has 13 residues. In germline, CDR1 is MNHEY, CDR2 SVGAGI. V shed 5 bases and J shed 5 bases, with 12 bases lying between them.

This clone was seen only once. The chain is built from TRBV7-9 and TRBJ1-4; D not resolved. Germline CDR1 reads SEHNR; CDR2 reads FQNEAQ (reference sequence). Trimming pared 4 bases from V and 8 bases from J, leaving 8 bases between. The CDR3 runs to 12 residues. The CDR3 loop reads CASSSNPEKLFF. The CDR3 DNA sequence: TGTGCCAGCAGCTCAAACCCGGAAAAACTGTTTTTT.

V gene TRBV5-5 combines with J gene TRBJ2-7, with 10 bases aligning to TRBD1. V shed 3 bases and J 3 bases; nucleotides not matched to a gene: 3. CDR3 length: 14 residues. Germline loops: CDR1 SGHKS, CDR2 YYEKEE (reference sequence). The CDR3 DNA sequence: TGTGCCAGCAGCTCCGGGACAGGGGACTACGAGCAGTACTTC. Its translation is CASSSGTGDYEQYF.

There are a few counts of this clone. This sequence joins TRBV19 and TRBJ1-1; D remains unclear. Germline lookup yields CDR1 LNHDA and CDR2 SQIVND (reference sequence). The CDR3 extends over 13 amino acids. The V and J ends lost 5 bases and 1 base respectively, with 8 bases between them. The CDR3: CASSEGQNTEAFF. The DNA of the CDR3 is TGTGCCAGTAGTGAGGGTCAGAACACTGAAGCTTTCTTT.

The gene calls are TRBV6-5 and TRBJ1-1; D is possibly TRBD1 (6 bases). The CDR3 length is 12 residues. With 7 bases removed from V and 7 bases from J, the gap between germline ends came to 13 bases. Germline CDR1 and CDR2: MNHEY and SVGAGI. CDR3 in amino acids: CASKRGYGEAFF. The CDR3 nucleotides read TGTGCCAGCAAGAGGGGGTATGGTGAAGCTTTCTTT.

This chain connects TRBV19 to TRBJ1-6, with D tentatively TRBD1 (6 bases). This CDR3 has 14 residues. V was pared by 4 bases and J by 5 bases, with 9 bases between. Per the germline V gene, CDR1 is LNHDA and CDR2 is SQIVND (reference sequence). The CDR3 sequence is CASSTGQNNSPLHF. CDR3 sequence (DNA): TGTGCCAGTAGTACCGGACAGAATAATTCACCCCTCCACTTT.

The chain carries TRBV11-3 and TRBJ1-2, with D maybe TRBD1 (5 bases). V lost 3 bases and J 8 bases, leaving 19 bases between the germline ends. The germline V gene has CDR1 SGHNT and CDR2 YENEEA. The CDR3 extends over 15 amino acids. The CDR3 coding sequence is TGTGCCAGCAGCTTTAGGCAGAGGGGATGGCACGGCTACACCTTC. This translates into CASSFRQRGWHGYTF.

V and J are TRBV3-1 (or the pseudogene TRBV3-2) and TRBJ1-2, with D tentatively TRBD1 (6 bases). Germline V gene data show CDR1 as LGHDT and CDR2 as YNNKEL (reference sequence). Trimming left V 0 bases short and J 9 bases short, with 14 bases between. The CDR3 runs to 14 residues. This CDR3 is CASSQEGGAGSYTF. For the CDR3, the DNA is TGTGCCAGCAGCCAAGAGGGGGGGGCGGGAAGCTACACCTTC.

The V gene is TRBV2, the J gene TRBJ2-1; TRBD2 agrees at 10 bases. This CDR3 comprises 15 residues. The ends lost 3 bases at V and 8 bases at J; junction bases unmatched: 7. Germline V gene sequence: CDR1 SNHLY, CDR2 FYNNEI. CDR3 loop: CASSDDTSGDDEQFF. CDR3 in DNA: TGTGCCAGCAGTGATGATACTAGCGGGGATGATGAGCAGTTCTTC.